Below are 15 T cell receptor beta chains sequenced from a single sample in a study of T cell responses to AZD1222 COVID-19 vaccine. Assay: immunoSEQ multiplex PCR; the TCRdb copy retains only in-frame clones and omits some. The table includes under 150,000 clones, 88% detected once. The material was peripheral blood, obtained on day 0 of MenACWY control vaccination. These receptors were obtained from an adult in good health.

The CDR3 here is CASSSPGLGWEQFF. The CDR3 coding sequence is TGTGCCAGCAGCTCCCCGGGGCTTGGTTGGGAGCAGTTCTTC. This chain links TRBV7-2 with TRBJ2-1; D assignment may be TRBD1 or TRBD2 (5 bases each). Germline loops: CDR1 SGHTA, CDR2 FQGNSA. V was pared by 4 bases and J by 10 bases, with 17 bases between. The CDR3 contains 14 residues. The full variable domain, its missing parts supplied by reference TRBV7-2 and TRBJ2-1, is GAGVSQSPSNKVTEKGKDVELRCDPISGHTALYWYRQSLGQGLEFLIYFQGNSAPDKSGLPSDRFSAERTGGSVSTLTIQRTQQEDSAVYLCASSSPGLGWEQFFGPGTRLTVL.

CDR3 in DNA: TGCAGTGCTAGCCGGGGGGCTGAAGCTTTCTTT. Protein sequence: CSASRGAEAFF. This chain joins TRBV20-1 and TRBJ1-1, with D possibly TRBD1 on 5 matching bases. Germline CDR1 and CDR2: DFQATT and SNEGSKA (reference sequence). V lost 3 bases and J 6 bases, leaving 8 bases between the germline ends. The CDR3 is made up of 11 amino acids.

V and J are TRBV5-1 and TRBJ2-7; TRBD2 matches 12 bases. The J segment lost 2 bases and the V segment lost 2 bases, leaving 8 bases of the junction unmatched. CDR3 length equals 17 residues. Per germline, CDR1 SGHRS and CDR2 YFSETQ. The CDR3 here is CASSFPTTSGSPYEQYF. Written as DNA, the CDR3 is TGCGCCAGCAGCTTCCCAACGACTAGCGGGAGTCCCTACGAGCAGTACTTC. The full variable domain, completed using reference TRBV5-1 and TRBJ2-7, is KAGVTQTPRYLIKTRGQQVTLSCSPISGHRSVSWYQQTPGQGLQFLFEYFSETQRNKGNFPGRFSGRQFSNSRSEMNVSTLELGDSALYLCASSFPTTSGSPYEQYFGPGTRLTVT.

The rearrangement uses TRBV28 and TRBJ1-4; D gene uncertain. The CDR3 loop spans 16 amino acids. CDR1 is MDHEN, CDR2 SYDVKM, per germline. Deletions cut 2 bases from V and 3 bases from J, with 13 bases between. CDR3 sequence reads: CASSLRSGAANEKLFF. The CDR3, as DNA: TGTGCCAGCAGTTTACGATCGGGCGCGGCTAATGAAAAACTGTTTTTT. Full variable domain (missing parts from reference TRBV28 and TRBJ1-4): DVKVTQSSRYLVKRTGEKVFLECVQDMDHENMFWYRQDPGLGLRLIYFSYDVKMKEKGDIPEGYSVSREKKERFSLILESASTNQTSMYLCASSLRSGAANEKLFFGSGTQLSVL.

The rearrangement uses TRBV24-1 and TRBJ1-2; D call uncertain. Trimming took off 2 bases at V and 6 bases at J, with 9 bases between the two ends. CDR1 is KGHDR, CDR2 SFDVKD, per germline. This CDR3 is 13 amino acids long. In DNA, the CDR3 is TGTGCCACCAGTGATTCGTACAGAGATGGCTACACCTTC. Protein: CATSDSYRDGYTF.

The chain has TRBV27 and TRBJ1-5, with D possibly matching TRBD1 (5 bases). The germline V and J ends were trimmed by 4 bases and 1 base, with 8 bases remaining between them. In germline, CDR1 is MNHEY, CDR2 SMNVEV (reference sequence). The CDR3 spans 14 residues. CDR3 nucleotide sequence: TGTGCCAGCAGTTCGGGGGAAAGCAATCAGCCCCAGCATTTT. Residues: CASSSGESNQPQHF.

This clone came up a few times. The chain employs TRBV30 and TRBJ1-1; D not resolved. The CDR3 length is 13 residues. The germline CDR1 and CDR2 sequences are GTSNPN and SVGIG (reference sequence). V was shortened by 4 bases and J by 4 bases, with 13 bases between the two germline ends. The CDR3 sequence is CAWTQSVITEAFF. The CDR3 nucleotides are TGTGCCTGGACCCAGTCTGTTATCACTGAAGCTTTCTTT.

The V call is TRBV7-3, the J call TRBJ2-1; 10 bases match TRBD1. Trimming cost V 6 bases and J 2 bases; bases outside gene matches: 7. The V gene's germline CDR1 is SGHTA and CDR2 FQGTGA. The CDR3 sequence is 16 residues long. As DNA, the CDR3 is TGTGCCAGCAGATCGCCGGGACAGGGGACCTACAATGAGCAGTTCTTC. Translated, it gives CASRSPGQGTYNEQFF.

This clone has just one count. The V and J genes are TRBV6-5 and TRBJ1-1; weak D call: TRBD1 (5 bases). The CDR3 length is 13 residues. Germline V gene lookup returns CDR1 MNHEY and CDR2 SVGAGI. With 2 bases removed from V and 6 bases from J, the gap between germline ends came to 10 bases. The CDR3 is CASSYGGVSEAFF. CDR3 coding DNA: TGTGCCAGCAGTTACGGGGGGGTTTCTGAAGCTTTCTTT.

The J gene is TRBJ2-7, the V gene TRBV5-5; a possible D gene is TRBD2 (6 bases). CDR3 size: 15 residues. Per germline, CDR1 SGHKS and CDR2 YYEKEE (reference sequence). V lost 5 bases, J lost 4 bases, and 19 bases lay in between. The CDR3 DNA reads TGTGCCAGCAGGTTTACCGGGAGCGCAGAATACGAGCAGTACTTC. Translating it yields CASRFTGSAEYEQYF.

CDR3 nucleotide sequence: TGCGCCAGCAGCGGCGGGACAGGGATCGAGCAGTACTTC. It yields the protein CASSGGTGIEQYF. The chain recombines TRBV5-1 with TRBJ2-7; the match to TRBD1 covers 9 bases. The CDR3 extends over 13 amino acids. V lost 4 bases and J lost 6; bases outside the gene matches: 5. In germline, CDR1 is SGHRS, CDR2 YFSETQ. Using reference TRBV5-1 and TRBJ2-7 for the parts outside the CDR3, the full variable domain is KAGVTQTPRYLIKTRGQQVTLSCSPISGHRSVSWYQQTPGQGLQFLFEYFSETQRNKGNFPGRFSGRQFSNSRSEMNVSTLELGDSALYLCASSGGTGIEQYFGPGTRLTVT.

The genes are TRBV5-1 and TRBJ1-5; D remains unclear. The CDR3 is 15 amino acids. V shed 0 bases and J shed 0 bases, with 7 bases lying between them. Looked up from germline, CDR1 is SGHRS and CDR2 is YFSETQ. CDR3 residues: CASSLGQFSNQPQHF. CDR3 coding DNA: TGCGCCAGCAGCTTGGGACAATTTAGCAATCAGCCCCAGCATTTT. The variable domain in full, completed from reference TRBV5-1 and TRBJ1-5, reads KAGVTQTPRYLIKTRGQQVTLSCSPISGHRSVSWYQQTPGQGLQFLFEYFSETQRNKGNFPGRFSGRQFSNSRSEMNVSTLELGDSALYLCASSLGQFSNQPQHFGDGTRLSIL.

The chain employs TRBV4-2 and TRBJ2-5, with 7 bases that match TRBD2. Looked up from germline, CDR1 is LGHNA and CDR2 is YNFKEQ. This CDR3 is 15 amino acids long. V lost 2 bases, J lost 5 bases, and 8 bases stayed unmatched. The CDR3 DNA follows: TGTGCCAGCAGCCAACGGGACTGGGAGGGCGAGACCCAGTACTTC. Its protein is CASSQRDWEGETQYF.

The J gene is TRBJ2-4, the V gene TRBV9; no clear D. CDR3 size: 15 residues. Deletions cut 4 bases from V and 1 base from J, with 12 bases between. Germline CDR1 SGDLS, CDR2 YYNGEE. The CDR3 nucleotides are TGTGCCAGCAGCCCGGGCCACCGGGCCAAAAACATTCAGTACTTC. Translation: CASSPGHRAKNIQYF.

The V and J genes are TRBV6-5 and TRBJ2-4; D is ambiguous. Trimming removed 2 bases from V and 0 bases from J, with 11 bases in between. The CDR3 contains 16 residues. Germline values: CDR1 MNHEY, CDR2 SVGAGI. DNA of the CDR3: TGTGCCAGCAGTTACATAAGCTCTGGAGCCAAAAACATTCAGTACTTC. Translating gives CASSYISSGAKNIQYF.